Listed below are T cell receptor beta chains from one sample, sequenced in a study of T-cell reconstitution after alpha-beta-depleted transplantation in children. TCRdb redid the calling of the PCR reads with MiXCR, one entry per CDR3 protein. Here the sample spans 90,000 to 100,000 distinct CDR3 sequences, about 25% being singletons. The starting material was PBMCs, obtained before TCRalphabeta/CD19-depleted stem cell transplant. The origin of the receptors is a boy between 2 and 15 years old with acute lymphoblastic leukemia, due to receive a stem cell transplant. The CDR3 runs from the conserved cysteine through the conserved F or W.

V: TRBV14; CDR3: CASSQRIGQPDYGYTF
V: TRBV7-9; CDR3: CASSLESTNQPQHF
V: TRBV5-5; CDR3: CASSSFIGTSGIKDTQYF
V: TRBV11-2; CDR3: CASSLNGGNTEAFF
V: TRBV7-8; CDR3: CASILTSGGGNEQFF
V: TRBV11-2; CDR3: CASSQTGTGYNEQFF
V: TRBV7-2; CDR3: CASTLGETQYF
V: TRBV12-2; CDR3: CASRSDRRGEQYF
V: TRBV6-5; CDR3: CASSWSSGSSDTQYF
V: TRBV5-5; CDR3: CASSHIRQQETGELFF
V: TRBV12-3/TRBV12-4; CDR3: CASSPPGGSNYGYTF
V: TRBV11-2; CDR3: CASSSRSGRSAYEQYF
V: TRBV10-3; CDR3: CAISGASGAQETQYF
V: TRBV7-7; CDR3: CASSLGGGPVDEQFF
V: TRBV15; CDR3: CATSRAGQGVHEQYF
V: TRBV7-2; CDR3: CASSLSVKDSRFNEQFF
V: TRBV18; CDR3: CASSPSGSYEQYF
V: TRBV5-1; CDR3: CASATQLGVNTEAFF
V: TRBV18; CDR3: CASSQEGTSIYNEQFF
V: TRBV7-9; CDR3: CASSLRDSTDTQYF
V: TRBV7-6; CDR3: CASSLAGLAGYEQYF
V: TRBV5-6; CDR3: CASSPTGGVHEQYF
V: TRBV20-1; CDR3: CSAGTSGYEQYF
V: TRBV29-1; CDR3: CSVEGQGAVRRDNEQFF
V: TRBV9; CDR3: CASSSHWGDEQFF
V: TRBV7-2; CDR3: CASKLGADSNQPQHF